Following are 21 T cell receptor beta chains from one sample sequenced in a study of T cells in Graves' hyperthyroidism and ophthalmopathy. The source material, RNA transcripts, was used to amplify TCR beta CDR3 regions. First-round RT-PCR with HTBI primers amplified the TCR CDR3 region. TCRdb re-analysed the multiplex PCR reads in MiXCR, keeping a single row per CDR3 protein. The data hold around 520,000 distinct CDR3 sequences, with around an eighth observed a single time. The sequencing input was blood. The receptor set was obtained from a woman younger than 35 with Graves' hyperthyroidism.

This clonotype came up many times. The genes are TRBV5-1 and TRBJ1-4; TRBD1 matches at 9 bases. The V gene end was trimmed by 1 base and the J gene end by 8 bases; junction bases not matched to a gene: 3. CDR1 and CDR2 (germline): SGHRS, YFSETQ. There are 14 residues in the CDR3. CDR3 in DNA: TGCGCCAGCAGCTTGAACAGGGGGCGGGAAAAACTGTTTTTT. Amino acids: CASSLNRGREKLFF.

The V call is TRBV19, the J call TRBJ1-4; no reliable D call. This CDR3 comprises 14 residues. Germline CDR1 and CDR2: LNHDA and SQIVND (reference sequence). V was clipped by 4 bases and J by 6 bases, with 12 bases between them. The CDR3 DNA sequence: TGTGCCAGTAGTAGGGTGGACGGCGATGAAAAACTGTTTTTT. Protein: CASSRVDGDEKLFF.

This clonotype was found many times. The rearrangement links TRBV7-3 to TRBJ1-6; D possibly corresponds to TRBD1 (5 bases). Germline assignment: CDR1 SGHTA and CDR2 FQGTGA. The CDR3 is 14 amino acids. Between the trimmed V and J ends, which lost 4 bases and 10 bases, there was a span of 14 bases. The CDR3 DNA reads TGTGCCAGCAGCTCCTCCGGGACTGGATCACCCCTCCACTTT. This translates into CASSSSGTGSPLHF.

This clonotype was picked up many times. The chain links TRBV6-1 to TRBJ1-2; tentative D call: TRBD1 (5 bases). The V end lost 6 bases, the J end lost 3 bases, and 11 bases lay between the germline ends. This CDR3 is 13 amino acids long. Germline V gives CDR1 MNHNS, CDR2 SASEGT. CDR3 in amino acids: CASSPRVYYGYTF. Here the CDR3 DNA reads TGTGCCAGCAGCCCCAGGGTTTACTATGGCTACACCTTC.

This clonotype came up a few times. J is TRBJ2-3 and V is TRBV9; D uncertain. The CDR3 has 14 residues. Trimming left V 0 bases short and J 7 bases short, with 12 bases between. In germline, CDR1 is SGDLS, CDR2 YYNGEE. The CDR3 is CASSVGDTRYTQYF. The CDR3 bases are TGTGCCAGCAGCGTAGGAGACACAAGATATACGCAGTATTTT.

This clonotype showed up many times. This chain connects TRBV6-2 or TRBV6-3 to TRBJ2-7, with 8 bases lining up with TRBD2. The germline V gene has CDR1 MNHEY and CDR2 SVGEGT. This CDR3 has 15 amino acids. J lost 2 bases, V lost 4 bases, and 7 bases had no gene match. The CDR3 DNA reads TGTGCCAGCAGTTCCGGACTAGCCGATACCTACGAGCAGTACGTC. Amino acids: CASSSGLADTYEQYV.

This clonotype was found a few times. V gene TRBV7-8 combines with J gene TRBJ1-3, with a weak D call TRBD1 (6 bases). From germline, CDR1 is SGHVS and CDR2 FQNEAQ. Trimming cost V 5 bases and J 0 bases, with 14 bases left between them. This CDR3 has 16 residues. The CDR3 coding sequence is TGTGCCAGCAGCCGAGGGACAACCAACTCTGGAAACACCATATATTTT. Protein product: CASSRGTTNSGNTIYF.

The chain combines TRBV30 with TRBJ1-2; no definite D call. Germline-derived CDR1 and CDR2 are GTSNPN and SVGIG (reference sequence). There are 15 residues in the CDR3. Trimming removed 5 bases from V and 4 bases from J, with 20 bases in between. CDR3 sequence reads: CAWDTIFGSGYGYTF. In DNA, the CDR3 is TGTGCCTGGGATACAATTTTCGGGTCGGGCTATGGCTACACCTTC. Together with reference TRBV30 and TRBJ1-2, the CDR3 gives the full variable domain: SQTIHQWPATLVQPVGSPLSLECTVEGTSNPNLYWYRQAAGRGLQLLFYSVGIGQISSEVPQNLSASRPQDRQFILSSKKLLLSDSGFYLCAWDTIFGSGYGYTFGSGTRLTVV.

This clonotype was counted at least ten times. CDR3 DNA: TGTGCCAGCAGTTCCAGAGGGGTTGAGACCCAGTACTTC. This translates into CASSSRGVETQYF. V and J are TRBV6-1 and TRBJ2-5; D may be TRBD1 or TRBD2 (5 bases each). Between the trimmed V and J ends, which lost 5 bases and 5 bases, there was a span of 12 bases. The CDR3 is 13 residues long. Germline V gives CDR1 MNHNS, CDR2 SASEGT.

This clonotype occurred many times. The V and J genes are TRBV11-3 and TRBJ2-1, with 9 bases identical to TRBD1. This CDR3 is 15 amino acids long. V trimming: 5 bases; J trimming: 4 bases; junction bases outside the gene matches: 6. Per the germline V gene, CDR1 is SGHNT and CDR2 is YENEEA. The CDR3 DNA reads TGTGCCAGCAGCCCGGACGGGACAGGGTACAATGAGCAGTTCTTC. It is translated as CASSPDGTGYNEQFF.

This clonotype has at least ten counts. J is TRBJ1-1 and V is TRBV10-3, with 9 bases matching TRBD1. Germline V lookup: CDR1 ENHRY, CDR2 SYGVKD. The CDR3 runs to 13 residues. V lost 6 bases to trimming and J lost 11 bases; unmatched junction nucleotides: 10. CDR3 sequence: CAISPWTGDWAFF. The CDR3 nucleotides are TGTGCCATCAGCCCCTGGACAGGGGATTGGGCTTTCTTT.

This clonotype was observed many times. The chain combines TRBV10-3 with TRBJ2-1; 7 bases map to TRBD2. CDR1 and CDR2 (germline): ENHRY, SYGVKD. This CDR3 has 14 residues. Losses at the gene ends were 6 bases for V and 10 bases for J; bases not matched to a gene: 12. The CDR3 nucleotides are TGTGCCATCAGGCCTAGCGGAGTGCCTGGAGAGCAGTTCTTC. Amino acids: CAIRPSGVPGEQFF.

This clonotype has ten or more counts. CDR3: CAWSSTSDTDTQYF. CDR3 coding DNA: TGTGCCTGGAGTTCGACTAGCGACACAGATACGCAGTATTTT. The rearrangement uses TRBV30 and TRBJ2-3, with 8 bases that match TRBD2. V lost 2 bases to trimming and J lost 2 bases; unmatched junction nucleotides: 3. The CDR3 consists of 14 residues. The germline V gene encodes CDR1 GTSNPN and CDR2 SVGIG (reference sequence).

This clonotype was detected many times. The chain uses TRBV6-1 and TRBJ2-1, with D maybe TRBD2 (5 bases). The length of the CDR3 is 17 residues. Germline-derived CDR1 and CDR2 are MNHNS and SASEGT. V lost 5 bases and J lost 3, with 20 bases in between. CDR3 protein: CASSYHQDLGGYNEQFF. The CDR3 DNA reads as TGTGCCAGCAGTTATCACCAAGACTTAGGAGGCTACAATGAGCAGTTCTTC.

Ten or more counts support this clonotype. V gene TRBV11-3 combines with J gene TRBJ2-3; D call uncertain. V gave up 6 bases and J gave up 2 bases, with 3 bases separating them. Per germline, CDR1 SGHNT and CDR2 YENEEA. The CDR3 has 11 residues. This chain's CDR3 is CASRNTDTQYF. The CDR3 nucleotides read TGTGCCAGCAGGAACACAGATACGCAGTATTTT.

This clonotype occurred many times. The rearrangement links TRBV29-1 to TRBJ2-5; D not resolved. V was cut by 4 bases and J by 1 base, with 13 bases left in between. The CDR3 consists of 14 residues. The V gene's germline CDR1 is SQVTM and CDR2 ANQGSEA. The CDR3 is CSVVKELFQETQYF. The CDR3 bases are TGCAGCGTTGTAAAGGAGTTATTCCAAGAGACCCAGTACTTC.

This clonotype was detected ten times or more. The CDR3 region has the DNA TGTGCCAGCAGTTTATTTTCGGGAAATAGCAATCAGCCCCAGCATTTT. This gives the protein CASSLFSGNSNQPQHF. The chain carries TRBV28 and TRBJ1-5; D gene unclear. V lost 1 base and J lost 0, with 10 bases in between. The CDR3 loop spans 16 amino acids. Germline CDR1 is MDHEN and CDR2 is SYDVKM. Supplemented by reference TRBV28 and TRBJ1-5, the full variable domain reads DVKVTQSSRYLVKRTGEKVFLECVQDMDHENMFWYRQDPGLGLRLIYFSYDVKMKEKGDIPEGYSVSREKKERFSLILESASTNQTSMYLCASSLFSGNSNQPQHFGDGTRLSIL.

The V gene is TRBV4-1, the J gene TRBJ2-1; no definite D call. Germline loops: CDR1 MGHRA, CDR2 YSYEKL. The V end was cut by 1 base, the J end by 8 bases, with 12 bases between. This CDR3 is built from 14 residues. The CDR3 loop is CASSQVRRAHEQFF. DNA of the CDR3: TGCGCCAGCAGCCAAGTGCGTAGGGCCCATGAGCAGTTCTTC.

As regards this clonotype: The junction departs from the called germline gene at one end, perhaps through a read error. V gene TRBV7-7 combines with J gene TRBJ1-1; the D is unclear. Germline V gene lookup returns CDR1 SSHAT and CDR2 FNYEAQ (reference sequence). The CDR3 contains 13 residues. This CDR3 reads CSSSQDVRTEAFF. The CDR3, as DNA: TGTTCCAGCTCCCAGGACGTGCGGACTGAAGCTTTCTTT.

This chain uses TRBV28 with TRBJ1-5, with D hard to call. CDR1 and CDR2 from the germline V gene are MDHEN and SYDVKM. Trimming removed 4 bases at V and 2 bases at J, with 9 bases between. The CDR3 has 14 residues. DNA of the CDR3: TGTGCCAGCAGTTACGCAGTAGGCAATCAGCCCCAGCATTTT. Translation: CASSYAVGNQPQHF. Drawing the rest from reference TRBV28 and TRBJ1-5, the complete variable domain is DVKVTQSSRYLVKRTGEKVFLECVQDMDHENMFWYRQDPGLGLRLIYFSYDVKMKEKGDIPEGYSVSREKKERFSLILESASTNQTSMYLCASSYAVGNQPQHFGDGTRLSIL.

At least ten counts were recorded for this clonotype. The CDR3 loop is CASSTPFGANVLTF. Written as DNA, the CDR3 is TGTGCCAGCAGCACCCCTTTTGGGGCCAACGTCCTGACTTTC. This chain joins TRBV7-3 and TRBJ2-6; D not resolved. The CDR3 spans 14 residues. Trimming removed 5 bases from V and 3 bases from J, with 8 bases in between. Per germline, CDR1 SGHTA and CDR2 FQGTGA.